Each of the 28 T cell receptor beta chains below was sequenced from the same sample in a study of blood T cell repertoires in COVID-19. TCRdb's copy holds only in-frame clones and misses some; the assay was immunoSEQ multiplex PCR. The sample carries a few hundred thousand clones, about 88% recorded once. The sample consisted of peripheral blood. All receptors come from a woman aged 45-65 years with COVID-19, enrolled during active disease.

This chain joins TRBV5-6 and TRBJ1-2; 8 positions agree with TRBD1. J was trimmed by 5 bases and V by 3 bases; bases with no gene match: 6. Germline CDR1 reads SGHDT; CDR2 reads YYEEEE. There are 14 residues in the CDR3. CDR3 nucleotides: TGTGCCAGCAGCTCTGGGACAGGAGCTTATGGCTACACCTTC. Translation gives CASSSGTGAYGYTF. Full variable domain (remainder filled in from reference TRBV5-6 and TRBJ1-2): DAGVTQSPTHLIKTRGQQVTLRCSPKSGHDTVSWYQQALGQGPQFIFQYYEEEERQRGNFPDRFSGHQFPNYSSELNVNALLLGDSALYLCASSSGTGAYGYTFGSGTRLTVV.

This rearrangement joins TRBV24-1 to TRBJ2-3; weak D call: TRBD1 (5 bases). With 0 bases removed from V and 6 bases from J, the gap between germline ends came to 9 bases. The CDR3 is 14 amino acids. Germline V gene data show CDR1 as KGHDR and CDR2 as SFDVKD. The CDR3 DNA is TGTGCCACCAGTGATTTGCCCCCAGGGGATACGCAGTATTTT. It codes for CATSDLPPGDTQYF.

The rearrangement joins TRBV19 to TRBJ2-3, with TRBD2 as a possible D gene (5 bases). V was clipped by 7 bases and J by 6 bases, with 23 bases between them. In germline, CDR1 is LNHDA, CDR2 SQIVND (reference sequence). The CDR3 covers 16 residues. The CDR3 DNA sequence: TGTGCCAGTACCCAAATGCCGGGGAGATCCGGGGATACGCAGTATTTT. Its translation is CASTQMPGRSGDTQYF.

CDR3 amino acids: CASSITGLGEKLFF. The DNA for the CDR3 is TGTGCCAGTAGTATAACAGGGTTGGGTGAAAAACTGTTTTTT. The chain joins TRBV19 to TRBJ1-4, with D perhaps TRBD1 (6 bases). Germline assignment: CDR1 LNHDA and CDR2 SQIVND (reference sequence). The ends were cut back, 2 bases at V and 7 bases at J, with 11 bases in the middle. The CDR3 has 14 residues.

The chain has TRBV10-1 and TRBJ2-3; D is perhaps TRBD1 (5 bases). CDR1 is WNHNN, CDR2 SYGVQD, per germline (reference sequence). The CDR3 extends over 15 amino acids. Between the trimmed V and J ends, which lost 3 bases and 3 bases, there was a span of 13 bases. CDR3: CASSEQQGWTDTQYF. CDR3 in DNA: TGCGCCAGCAGTGAACAGCAGGGTTGGACAGATACGCAGTATTTT.

The chain employs TRBV7-2 and TRBJ2-2; 7 nucleotides agree with TRBD2. V lost 2 bases, J lost 5 bases, and 5 bases stayed unmatched. The CDR3 length is 15 residues. CDR1 and CDR2 from the germline V gene are SGHTA and FQGNSA. This CDR3 is CASSLSSGGTGELFF. Written as DNA, the CDR3 is TGTGCCAGCAGCTTATCTTCCGGGGGGACCGGGGAGCTGTTTTTT.

This clone was counted a few times. The chain carries TRBV19 and TRBJ2-1; possible D gene TRBD2, 5 bases. V was trimmed by 1 base and J by 7 bases, leaving 5 bases between them. The CDR3 contains 12 residues. CDR1 is LNHDA and CDR2 is SQIVND in the germline V gene (reference sequence). The DNA for the CDR3 is TGTGCCAGTAGTATAGGAGGGAATGAGCAGTTCTTC. It codes for CASSIGGNEQFF.

This clone was seen more than once but under ten times. The chain uses TRBV6-2 or TRBV6-3 and TRBJ1-2; the D gene is possibly TRBD1 (6 bases). Trimming shortened V by 5 bases and J by 5 bases, and 18 bases separated the two germline ends. Per the germline V gene, CDR1 is MNHEY and CDR2 is SVGEGT. This CDR3 has 15 amino acids. CDR3 amino acids: CASSLRGPSPYGYTF. The CDR3 bases are TGTGCCAGCAGTCTCAGGGGCCCGTCTCCTTATGGCTACACCTTC.

With regard to this clone: The identical CDR3 is also encoded by other nucleotide sequences in the sample. The rearrangement links TRBV18 to TRBJ1-3; TRBD1 agrees at 10 bases. The CDR3 extends over 15 amino acids. After removal of 3 bases from V and 4 bases from J, the junction contained 3 bases not matched to a gene. Per germline, CDR1 KGHSH and CDR2 LQKENI. The CDR3 region has the DNA TGTGCCAGCTCACCGGGACAGGGGTCAGGAAACACCATATATTTT. It encodes CASSPGQGSGNTIYF.

V usage is TRBV27 and J usage is TRBJ2-4; 7 positions match TRBD1. This CDR3 has 12 amino acids. V gave up 10 bases and J gave up 5 bases; unmatched junction bases: 5. The germline gives CDR1 MNHEY, CDR2 SMNVEV (reference sequence). The CDR3 coding sequence is TGTGCCACCAGGGACAGACAAAACATTCAGTACTTC. Translation gives CATRDRQNIQYF.

This chain joins TRBV7-9 and TRBJ1-5; 7 nucleotides line up with TRBD1. V shed 5 bases and J 5 bases; nucleotides not matched to a gene: 6. This CDR3 contains 14 residues. Germline V gene sequence: CDR1 SEHNR, CDR2 FQNEAQ (reference sequence). CDR3 DNA sequence: TGTGCCAGCAGCCCAGACAGGGTTGATCAGCCCCAGCATTTT. Amino acid sequence: CASSPDRVDQPQHF.

This chain joins TRBV27 and TRBJ1-1; TRBD1 might be the D (6 bases). Germline V gene sequence: CDR1 MNHEY, CDR2 SMNVEV (reference sequence). The CDR3 runs 16 residues. The ends were cut back, 5 bases at V and 2 bases at J, with 18 bases in the middle. The CDR3 bases are TGTGCCAGCAGTCTCCAAAGACAGGCCTCAAACACTGAAGCTTTCTTT. Translated: CASSLQRQASNTEAFF.

V and J are TRBV30 and TRBJ1-1, with TRBD1 as a possible D gene (5 bases). V was cut by 1 base and J by 1 base, with 7 bases left in between. Germline V CDR1 and CDR2: GTSNPN, SVGIG (reference sequence). The CDR3 loop spans 13 amino acids. The CDR3 is CAWSDRKNTEAFF. The CDR3 DNA is TGTGCCTGGAGTGACAGGAAGAACACTGAAGCTTTCTTT.

The rearrangement joins TRBV5-6 to TRBJ1-5; TRBD1 matches 8 bases. The CDR3 runs to 16 residues. J was trimmed by 4 bases and V by 0 bases; bases with no gene match: 6. Germline CDR1 reads SGHDT; CDR2 reads YYEEEE. CDR3 residues: CASSLGSGTGNQPQHF. The CDR3 bases are TGTGCCAGCAGCTTGGGATCGGGGACAGGAAATCAGCCCCAGCATTTT. Complete variable domain (other parts from reference TRBV5-6 and TRBJ1-5): DAGVTQSPTHLIKTRGQQVTLRCSPKSGHDTVSWYQQALGQGPQFIFQYYEEEERQRGNFPDRFSGHQFPNYSSELNVNALLLGDSALYLCASSLGSGTGNQPQHFGDGTRLSIL.

This clone was seen a few times. J is TRBJ2-3 and V is TRBV6-4, with TRBD2 matching 7 bases. Germline V gives CDR1 MRHNA, CDR2 SNTAGT. The J segment lost 1 base and the V segment lost 5 bases, leaving 3 bases of the junction unmatched. The CDR3 is made up of 14 amino acids. The CDR3 sequence: CASSSRGGTDTQYF. In nucleotides, the CDR3 is TGTGCCAGCAGTTCCCGGGGGGGCACAGATACGCAGTATTTT.

The chain uses TRBV19 and TRBJ2-3; maybe TRBD2 (5 bases). Per germline, CDR1 LNHDA and CDR2 SQIVND (reference sequence). The CDR3 covers 13 residues. The V end was cut by 7 bases, the J end by 2 bases, with 10 bases between. CDR3: CASTGSHTDTQYF. The CDR3, as DNA: TGTGCCAGTACGGGATCCCACACAGATACGCAGTATTTT.

This clone was seen a handful of times. The V gene is TRBV12-5, the J gene TRBJ1-1, with D hard to call. CDR1 is LGHNT, CDR2 FRNRAP, per germline. The ends were cut back, 5 bases at V and 0 bases at J, with 13 bases in the middle. The CDR3 runs 15 residues. The CDR3 here is CASGPSGSMNTEAFF. DNA of the CDR3: TGTGCTAGTGGTCCGTCGGGATCTATGAACACTGAAGCTTTCTTT.

The chain recombines TRBV3-1 (or the pseudogene TRBV3-2) with TRBJ2-7; tentative D call: TRBD2 (5 bases). Trimming stripped 4 bases from V and 1 base from J, with 11 bases between. This CDR3 is built from 14 residues. CDR1 is LGHDT and CDR2 is YNNKEL in the germline V gene (reference sequence). The CDR3 here is CASSPIRGSYEQYF. CDR3 DNA: TGTGCCAGCAGCCCCATCCGGGGTTCCTACGAGCAGTACTTC.

The CDR3 here is CASREGSPSSYNEQFF. CDR3 sequence (DNA): TGTGCCAGCAGGGAGGGGAGCCCGAGCTCCTACAATGAGCAGTTCTTC. This chain uses TRBV27 with TRBJ2-1; D possibly corresponds to TRBD2 (6 bases). The CDR3 loop spans 16 amino acids. The ends were cut back, 6 bases at V and 0 bases at J, with 15 bases in the middle. Germline lookup yields CDR1 MNHEY and CDR2 SMNVEV (reference sequence).

The rearrangement joins TRBV3-1 (or the pseudogene TRBV3-2) to TRBJ2-3, with 14 bases matching TRBD2. Looked up from germline, CDR1 is LGHDT and CDR2 is YNNKEL (reference sequence). With 4 bases clipped from V and 0 bases from J, the junction kept 6 bases outside the gene matches. The CDR3 is made up of 18 amino acids. CDR3 in amino acids: CASSPGLAGGASTDTQYF. In DNA form, the CDR3 reads TGTGCCAGCAGCCCTGGACTAGCGGGGGGCGCCAGCACAGATACGCAGTATTTT.

This clone was picked up one time. The chain uses TRBV12-5 and TRBJ1-2; D call uncertain. Trimming stripped 1 base from V and 4 bases from J, with 13 bases between. The length of the CDR3 is 15 residues. Germline V CDR1 and CDR2: LGHNT, FRNRAP. DNA for the CDR3: TGTGCTAGTGGTTTGGCTACCGTAAGCCTCTATGGCTACACCTTC. This sequence encodes CASGLATVSLYGYTF. The whole variable domain, filled in from reference TRBV12-5 and TRBJ1-2, reads DARVTQTPRHKVTEMGQEVTMRCQPILGHNTVFWYRQTMMQGLELLAYFRNRAPLDDSGMPKDRFSAEMPDATLATLKIQPSEPRDSAVYFCASGLATVSLYGYTFGSGTRLTVV.

This clone was counted a single time. The chain employs TRBV12-3 or TRBV12-4 and TRBJ1-1; unclear D gene. Deletions cut 8 bases from V and 11 bases from J, with 21 bases between. CDR3 length: 13 residues. The CDR3 sequence is CASGLQPFYWAFF. The CDR3 DNA is TGTGCCAGCGGATTACAGCCTTTTTATTGGGCTTTCTTT.

The rearrangement uses TRBV6-2 or TRBV6-3 and TRBJ1-2, with D possibly TRBD1 on 5 matching bases. Germline CDR1 reads MNHEY; CDR2 reads SVGEGT. CDR3 size: 14 residues. Trimming shortened V by 4 bases and J by 4 bases, and 13 bases separated the two germline ends. The CDR3 loop reads CASSSVDRLYGYTF. Here the CDR3 DNA reads TGTGCCAGCAGTTCCGTCGACAGACTCTATGGCTACACCTTC.

The chain combines TRBV3-1 (or the pseudogene TRBV3-2) with TRBJ2-1; D uncertain. Deletions cut 1 base from V and 7 bases from J, with 5 bases between. This CDR3 is built from 12 residues. Per the germline V gene, CDR1 is LGHDT and CDR2 is YNNKEL (reference sequence). In DNA form, the CDR3 reads TGTGCCAGCAGCCAAGTCCCGAATGAGCAGTTCTTC. The encoded protein is CASSQVPNEQFF.

CDR3 coding DNA: TGTGCCAGCAGCCGACCCAGAGGCGCCATATATTTT. Translating it yields CASSRPRGAIYF. This chain links TRBV7-9 with TRBJ1-3; D ambiguous. With 5 bases removed from V and 11 bases from J, the gap between germline ends came to 13 bases. The CDR3 runs 12 residues. Germline CDR1 reads SEHNR; CDR2 reads FQNEAQ (reference sequence).

This chain joins TRBV11-2 and TRBJ2-2; 11 positions match TRBD1. The CDR3 totals 17 residues. CDR1 SGHAT and CDR2 FQNNGV come from the germline V gene. V lost 5 bases and J lost 2; bases outside the gene matches: 7. The chain's CDR3 is CASSLVGQGANTGELFF. The CDR3 nucleotides are TGTGCCAGCAGCCTCGTCGGACAGGGGGCAAACACCGGGGAGCTGTTTTTT.

CDR3 loop: CASSLNRGNTIYF. The CDR3 DNA follows: TGCGCCAGCAGCTTGAACAGAGGAAACACCATATATTTT. V gene TRBV5-1 combines with J gene TRBJ1-3; no clear D. Trimming left V 1 base short and J 4 bases short, with 6 bases between. The CDR3 covers 13 residues. Per the germline V gene, CDR1 is SGHRS and CDR2 is YFSETQ.

This chain links TRBV11-2 with TRBJ1-3, with D uncertain. The germline V gene encodes CDR1 SGHAT and CDR2 FQNNGV. The CDR3 contains 12 residues. Trimming pared 4 bases from V and 4 bases from J, leaving 5 bases between. For the CDR3, the DNA is TGTGCCAGCAGCTCGACAGGAAACACCATATATTTT. As protein: CASSSTGNTIYF.